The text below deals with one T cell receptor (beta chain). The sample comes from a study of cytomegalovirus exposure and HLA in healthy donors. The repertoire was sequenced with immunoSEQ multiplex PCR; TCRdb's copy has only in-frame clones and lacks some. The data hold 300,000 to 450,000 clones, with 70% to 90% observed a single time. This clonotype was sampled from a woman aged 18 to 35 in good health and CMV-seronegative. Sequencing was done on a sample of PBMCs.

CDR3 sequence: CASSSRPSTAETTNEKLFF. In nucleotides, the CDR3 is TGCGCCAGCAGCTCGCGACCTTCAACCGCGGAAACAACTAATGAAAAACTGTTTTTT. This chain uses TRBV5-1 with TRBJ1-4; D gene unclear. The CDR3 is 19 amino acids. CDR1 SGHRS and CDR2 YFSETQ come from the germline V gene. Trimming left V 3 bases short and J 0 bases short, with 21 bases between. The entire variable domain, with the rest obtained from reference TRBV5-1 and TRBJ1-4, is as follows: KAGVTQTPRYLIKTRGQQVTLSCSPISGHRSVSWYQQTPGQGLQFLFEYFSETQRNKGNFPGRFSGRQFSNSRSEMNVSTLELGDSALYLCASSSRPSTAETTNEKLFFGSGTQLSVL.